This TCR beta chain was sequenced for a study of identical twins. One entry per CDR3 protein results from TCRdb running MiXCR on the 5' RACE reads. In the table there are about 690,000 distinct CDR3 sequences, over 5% of which are singletons. This clonotype was picked up a small number of times. V was pared by 4 bases and J by 7 bases, with 10 bases between. CDR3 size: 12 residues. Germline-derived CDR1 and CDR2 are LGHNA and YNFKEQ. The chain is built from TRBV4-2 and TRBJ1-2; no firm D call. Sequenced sample: naive T cells sorted from blood. The TCR comes from a man aged 18 to 29 in good health. The CDR3 coding sequence is TGTGCCAGCAGCCCCAGCCGGGGTGGCTACACCTTC. Its protein is CASSPSRGGYTF.